This T cell receptor beta chain was found in a study of cytomegalovirus exposure and HLA in healthy donors (dated by TCRdb to 2016 to 2017). The study in broad terms: An earlier analysis of roughly 610 of the donors reported approximately 280 Gb of sequence data and 117 million unique TCR beta sequences obtained from some 170 million T cells. An early release covering about 600 HLA-typed donors comprised approximately 300 gigabases of sequencing data and roughly 86 million unique TCR sequences. Of the roughly 410 genotyped donors, 80% to 90% were placed in the genetic ancestry cluster associated with self-reported Caucasian donors. The aim of the study was to test whether cataloging public T cell receptors could identify signatures of past pathogen exposure. The T cell repertoires of several hundred subjects were profiled by immunosequencing and related to cytomegalovirus serostatus. Along with the approximately 620-subject first cohort, a separate validation cohort of over a hundred different subjects was used. To predict cytomegalovirus infection status, the study combined high-throughput TCR immunosequencing, statistical association of individual TCRs with disease status, and machine learning. A later analysis re-analyzed previously published TCR beta repertoires from hundreds of donors and added high-resolution HLA genotyping to study TCR occurrence patterns. The later analysis used no new phenotypic data to find candidate immune exposures, relying instead on TCR beta sequences and their occurrence across donors. In an earlier analysis of 500 to 650 of the donors, high-throughput TCR beta sequencing was used to judge whether each TCR beta V gene segment behaved as functional or pseudogenic. Donor age, sex, ethnicity and CMV serostatus were collected together with the repertoire data. A later genetic analysis took genome-wide SNP genotypes for about three fifths of the 666 donors and used that subset as a discovery cohort. All discovery cohort repertoires had been generated using a single sequencing platform. Both class I and class II loci were covered by HLA typing, at four-digit resolution. Typing coverage varied by locus: roughly 620-640 donors for A, B, C, DRB1 and DQB1; about 520 for DQA1; approximately 610 for DPA1; some 470 for DPB1. Four to six DR-DQ haplotypes were handled as single units for association and clustering, since linkage in the cohort was strong. Among 398 genotyped donors of the cohort, an average of around 240,000 unique TCR beta nucleotide sequences were sequenced per donor, around 20% of them non-productive. Study-wide conclusions, independent of this receptor: In a later genetic analysis, a missense DCLRE1C variant was associated with V-gene and J-gene trimming of TCR beta chains, and the association was replicated in an independent cohort. A further reported finding was that TCR beta sequences accurately predicted the HLA-A and HLA-B alleles for most subjects in the first cohort. Sequencing depth was assumed to be roughly uniform across donors in the presence/absence analyses, though that assumption may not hold. The classifier was reported to diagnose cytomegalovirus status with high specificity and sensitivity in both the original cohort and the validation cohort. When HLA alleles, especially DR and DQ, strongly co-occurred, attributing TCR associations to individual alleles was difficult. Across donors, most TCR sequences were observed very rarely, whereas some public TCRs were present in many individuals. Some 16 rarely observed V segments, including chromosome 9 orphons, were excluded from the earlier analysis of several hundred of the donors because counts were too low. A later analysis found that HLA-associated TCR beta chains were more clonally expanded and had lower generation probabilities than equally common non-associated chains. A later genetic analysis reported fewer N-insertions in productive TCRs among donors in an Asian-associated ancestry cluster than the roughly 690-donor mean. In vitro tests confirmed that three of the cytomegalovirus-associated TCR beta chains recognize cytomegalovirus antigens. A cluster of highly shared sequence variants was judged likely to be a technical artifact of the sequencing pipeline. In the study, about 150 TCR beta chains were listed as associated with cytomegalovirus. Linkage disequilibrium might explain the correlated functional status among segregating V segments, but an unknown experimental factor could not be excluded. Because the 87-base-pair reads could not distinguish some IMGT-functional V segments, including TRBV6-2 and TRBV6-3, those segments were excluded. According to a later analysis, most CMV-associated TCR beta chains appeared to be HLA-restricted, and the HLA associations seemed to be driven largely by CMV exposure. Because HLA typing was missing for some donors at each locus, association tests included only the typed subset. At a false discovery rate of 0.05, a later analysis linked some 18,000 TCR beta sequences to specific HLA alleles. According to the authors, the approach could potentially be generalized to other disease states and immunological phenotypes. In an earlier analysis of more than 500 of the donors, most TCR beta V segments appeared in productive rearrangements about 87% or about 30% of the time, broadly matching IMGT annotations. According to a later analysis, parvovirus B19, influenza, CMV and Epstein-Barr virus appeared linked to several top co-occurrence clusters. In a later analysis, the rate of TCR association differed among HLA loci, with DRB1 alleles having the most associated TCRs and HLA-C alleles having the fewest. The cohort was sequenced for TCR beta chains only, and without alpha or paired-chain data the features that could be detected were limited. For the cohort, immune exposure information was limited to CMV serostatus.

Receptor amplification or capture employed the immunoSEQ multiplex PCR assay. For the multiplex PCR, a mixture combining 60 forward primers for TCR Vbeta segments and 13 reverse primers for TCR Jbeta segments was used. Amplification of the CDR3 region of rearranged TCR beta genes was performed with a multiplex PCR assay on genomic DNA. Amplified TCR beta libraries were sequenced as 87-base-pair reads on the Illumina HiSeq System. For the original study's pipeline: In a later analysis, tens of millions of unique TCR beta chains were counted across the roughly 670 repertoires, and roughly 11 million of these chains were shared by at least two donors. To remove PCR and sequencing errors, raw reads were error-corrected and collapsed into unique sequences using a nearest-neighbor algorithm that merged closely related sequences. V, D and J gene segments were assigned by aligning CDR3 sequences to IMGT reference sequences. For a sequence to be retained, a match of at least six nucleotides was required to both a V gene segment and a J gene segment. A rearrangement was called productive if the CDR3 had no stop codons and remained in frame with V and J, and every other rearrangement was called non-productive. CDR3 was defined according to IMGT convention as the region running from the second conserved V-encoded cysteine to the conserved J-encoded phenylalanine. The earlier analysis of about 610 of the donors excluded sequences that lacked an unambiguous match to a single V gene segment. An earlier analysis of 587 of the donors called V segments functional above 56.7% productive rearrangements and segregating when the between-donor standard deviation exceeded 5%. A statistical classification framework was built for diagnosing cytomegalovirus status from the catalog of TCR beta chain sequences. In a later analysis, V and J genes were assigned by comparing TCR nucleotide sequences against IMGT/GENE-DB human TR gene sequences. Using the TCRdist pipeline, a later analysis assigned CDR3 sequences along with most-parsimonious VDJ recombination scenarios. In a later analysis, each TCR beta chain was defined by its CDR3 amino acid sequence together with its V-gene family, and reads without a unique V-gene family were excluded. As a way to deal with suspected cross-contamination and a sequencing artifact, a later analysis dropped hundreds of nucleotide sequences that were highly shared and had low generation probability. In a later analysis, a clonal expansion index for each public chain was calculated from normalized within-repertoire ranks of inferred template counts. In a later analysis, generation probabilities were computed using a VDJ recombination model fitted to out-of-frame rearrangements, and the results were checked against IGoR. In a later analysis, TCR-TCR, TCR-HLA and TCR-CMV co-occurrence was scored with hypergeometric tests, and a repertoire-size bias correction was applied to TCR pairs. To estimate false discovery rates, a later analysis permuted the HLA or CMV assignments 20 times. In a later analysis, co-occurring TCRs were grouped using DBSCAN, with TCRdist sequence similarity added in when clustering inside HLA-allele-positive subsets. Co-occurrence clustering excluded repertoires with fewer than 30,000 or more than 120,000 public chains, plus five with anomalous nucleotide sharing. TCRdb re-hosts the immuneACCESS table, in-frame sequences only. Its copies lack some clones; in the studies checked, an unresolved V gene accounts for under half of them, and the cause for the rest is not known. V, J and clone size are those of that table, while D and trimming were read from the DNA. Recorded for this sample are approximately 150,000 clones; around 80% of them occurred a single time. In total, the top ten clones hold less than 2.5% of the sample.

This clone was observed a handful of times. It has no known antigen specificity. Per-base qualities were not stored, and no clone one base away is much larger. Ends trimmed: V by 8 bases, J by 5 bases; bases unmatched to a gene: 7. From the germline V gene (reference sequence), CDR1 is SEHNR and CDR2 is FQNEAQ. The CDR3 holds 13 amino acids from the cysteine to the phenylalanine. Of the read, only the CDR3 DNA is kept; its 39 bases are in frame from base 1. In total, just over 650 healthy bone marrow donors made up the cohort. Cohort members were all nominally healthy when sampled, although unrecorded immune exposures were likely present. The donor was CMV seronegative and belonged to the group of approximately 320 seronegative cohort members. A peripheral blood sample was provided by each donor, and peripheral blood mononuclear cells were used for TCR beta sequencing. Genomic DNA extraction from the blood cell samples was performed with the Qiagen DNeasy Blood Extraction Kit.

Material: PBMCs. This clonotype originated in a boy aged 2 to 9 in good health and CMV-seronegative. The sequence is built from TRBV7-9 and TRBJ2-3; 7 of the junction bases match TRBD1. The CDR3 sequence is CASDRVPGDTQYF. DNA sequence: TGTGCCAGCGACAGGGTCCCAGGAGATACGCAGTATTTT.